The 30 T cell receptor beta chains given below trace back to one sample, sequenced in a study of blood T cell repertoires in COVID-19. Assay: immunoSEQ multiplex PCR; the TCRdb copy retains only in-frame clones and omits some. Of 100,000 or so clones listed, roughly 78% are singletons. What was sequenced was peripheral blood. The origin of the receptors is a man in his fifties with active or convalescent COVID-19.

The CDR3 sequence is CASSSGANPERAFF. The CDR3, as DNA: TGTGCCAGCAGCTCAGGGGCAAATCCGGAGCGGGCTTTCTTT. This chain uses TRBV28 with TRBJ1-1; tentatively, D is TRBD1 (6 bases). V lost 6 bases and J 11 bases, leaving 22 bases between the germline ends. The germline gives CDR1 MDHEN, CDR2 SYDVKM. This CDR3 spans 14 amino acids.

The rearrangement uses TRBV6-5 and TRBJ1-1, with D maybe TRBD1 (5 bases). Per germline, CDR1 MNHEY and CDR2 SVGAGI. Trimming pared 0 bases from V and 1 base from J, leaving 9 bases between. This CDR3 contains 15 residues. The CDR3 nucleotides read TGTGCCAGCAGTTACTCAGGGGCCGAGAACACTGAAGCTTTCTTT. It translates to CASSYSGAENTEAFF.

This clone was recorded once. The rearrangement joins TRBV28 to TRBJ1-1, with D perhaps TRBD1 (6 bases). The CDR3 consists of 15 residues. V was trimmed by 5 bases and J by 2 bases, leaving 15 bases between them. Per germline, CDR1 MDHEN and CDR2 SYDVKM. The CDR3 loop reads CASSPPGQFNTEAFF. CDR3 in DNA: TGTGCCAGCAGTCCCCCGGGACAATTCAACACTGAAGCTTTCTTT. The full variable domain, rest sourced from reference TRBV28 and TRBJ1-1, is DVKVTQSSRYLVKRTGEKVFLECVQDMDHENMFWYRQDPGLGLRLIYFSYDVKMKEKGDIPEGYSVSREKKERFSLILESASTNQTSMYLCASSPPGQFNTEAFFGQGTRLTVV.

V is TRBV6-5 and J is TRBJ1-2; D possibly corresponds to TRBD1 (5 bases). The CDR3 is made up of 12 amino acids. CDR1 MNHEY and CDR2 SVGAGI come from the germline V gene. V lost 5 bases, J lost 8 bases, and 12 bases lay in between. The CDR3 nucleotides are TGTGCCAGCAGTCAGGTGGGGCAGGGCTACACCTTC. It codes for CASSQVGQGYTF.

V gene TRBV14 combines with J gene TRBJ2-7; 9 positions agree with TRBD1. V trimming: 4 bases; J trimming: 6 bases; junction bases outside the gene matches: 7. The germline V gene encodes CDR1 SGHDN and CDR2 FVKESK. The CDR3 sequence is 14 residues long. This CDR3 is CASSPSTGGGEQYV. The CDR3 coding sequence is TGTGCCAGCAGCCCATCGACAGGGGGAGGCGAGCAGTACGTC.

The chain links TRBV11-2 to TRBJ2-3; 7 nucleotides match TRBD2. The CDR3 sequence is 15 residues long. V shed 3 bases and J 1 base; nucleotides not matched to a gene: 4. Germline V gene sequence: CDR1 SGHAT, CDR2 FQNNGV. CDR3 sequence: CASSFASGRTDTQYF. Written as DNA, the CDR3 is TGTGCCAGCAGCTTTGCTAGCGGACGCACAGATACGCAGTATTTT.

There are a few counts of this clone. This chain uses TRBV5-1 with TRBJ2-2, with 9 bases identical to TRBD1. The germline CDR1 and CDR2 sequences are SGHRS and YFSETQ. This CDR3 has 16 amino acids. V dropped 5 bases and J dropped 6; count of bases not matched to a gene: 11. The CDR3 nucleotides read TGCGCCAGCAGTCTAACCGGGACAGGGAGTGCCGGGGAGCTGTTTTTT. This encodes CASSLTGTGSAGELFF.

The chain employs TRBV6-1 and TRBJ2-7, with TRBD2 matching over 9 bases. Germline lookup yields CDR1 MNHNS and CDR2 SASEGT. This CDR3 is 15 amino acids long. J lost 6 bases, V lost 3 bases, and 9 bases had no gene match. CDR3 coding DNA: TGTGCCAGCAGTGACCGAACCGGGACTAGCCTCGAGCAGTACGTC. Its translation is CASSDRTGTSLEQYV.

The CDR3 region is CASSQTGPDTQYF. Written as DNA, the CDR3 is TGTGCCAGCAGCCAGACAGGGCCAGATACGCAGTATTTT. The chain uses TRBV14 and TRBJ2-3; TRBD1 agrees at 7 bases. The V and J ends lost 3 bases and 4 bases, in that order; junction bases with no gene match: 1. Germline CDR1 SGHDN, CDR2 FVKESK. There are 13 residues in the CDR3.

This clone was picked up a small number of times. The rearrangement links TRBV29-1 to TRBJ1-2, with D unclear. With 7 bases removed from V and 5 bases from J, the gap between germline ends came to 11 bases. CDR1 is SQVTM and CDR2 is ANQGSEA in the germline V gene. The CDR3 extends over 11 amino acids. CDR3 region: CSANSVYGYTF. Here the CDR3 DNA reads TGCAGCGCTAACAGTGTTTATGGCTACACCTTC.

This chain uses TRBV5-1 with TRBJ2-2; perhaps TRBD1 as D (5 bases). This CDR3 comprises 16 residues. V gave up 1 base and J gave up 2 bases, with 12 bases separating them. CDR1 SGHRS and CDR2 YFSETQ come from the germline V gene. The CDR3 here is CASSLRQQDNTGELFF. The CDR3 region has the DNA TGCGCCAGCAGCTTGAGACAGCAGGATAACACCGGGGAGCTGTTTTTT.

This clone was observed a few times. This chain uses TRBV11-2 with TRBJ1-5; D perhaps matches TRBD1 (5 bases). Germline V gene sequence: CDR1 SGHAT, CDR2 FQNNGV. CDR3 size: 14 residues. Trimming took off 1 base at V and 6 bases at J, with 10 bases between the two ends. The CDR3 DNA reads as TGTGCCAGCAGCTTAGGGGGCAGCTCTCAGCCCCAGCATTTT. This codes for CASSLGGSSQPQHF.

The chain has TRBV28 and TRBJ1-6, with TRBD1 identical over 10 bases. The CDR3 covers 16 residues. Germline CDR1 MDHEN, CDR2 SYDVKM. Trimming took 5 bases from V and 9 from J; bases not matched to a gene: 10. The CDR3 nucleotides are TGTGCCAGCAGTCTTATTTCGGGACAGGGGAGTTCACCCCTCCACTTT. Translating it yields CASSLISGQGSSPLHF.

This clone was detected once. The chain recombines TRBV7-7 with TRBJ2-6, with a tentative D call TRBD1 (6 bases). This CDR3 is 15 amino acids long. Trimming took 5 bases from V and 1 from J, leaving 9 bases between them. Germline assignment: CDR1 SSHAT and CDR2 FNYEAQ (reference sequence). Written as DNA, the CDR3 is TGTGCCAGCAGCCAGGACAGTTCTGGGGCCAACGTCCTGACTTTC. The encoded protein is CASSQDSSGANVLTF.

V and J are TRBV25-1 and TRBJ1-2; D may be TRBD1 (5 bases). V was shortened by 4 bases and J by 8 bases, with 17 bases between the two germline ends. Germline lookup yields CDR1 MGHDK and CDR2 SYGVNS. The CDR3 is made up of 14 amino acids. The CDR3 nucleotides read TGTGCCAGCAGTGCCCGGACATTTTCGGAGGGCTACACCTTC. The encoded protein is CASSARTFSEGYTF.

This clone was counted many times. The rearrangement links TRBV5-1 to TRBJ2-5; 8 nucleotides line up with TRBD2. CDR1 and CDR2 (germline): SGHRS, YFSETQ. V gave up 5 bases and J gave up 1 base; unmatched junction bases: 7. The CDR3 has 15 residues. The CDR3 is CASRVRGGPQETQYF. DNA of the CDR3: TGCGCCAGCAGAGTCCGCGGGGGGCCCCAAGAGACCCAGTACTTC.

The chain links TRBV7-2 to TRBJ2-5; 12 nucleotides match TRBD1. V lost 2 bases and J lost 3; bases outside the gene matches: 4. CDR1 is SGHTA, CDR2 FQGNSA, per germline. CDR3 length: 16 residues. CDR3 in amino acids: CASSLQGQGAEETQYF. In DNA, the CDR3 is TGTGCCAGCAGCTTACAGGGACAGGGGGCGGAAGAGACCCAGTACTTC. Combining the CDR3 with reference TRBV7-2 and TRBJ2-5 gives the whole variable domain GAGVSQSPSNKVTEKGKDVELRCDPISGHTALYWYRQSLGQGLEFLIYFQGNSAPDKSGLPSDRFSAERTGGSVSTLTIQRTQQEDSAVYLCASSLQGQGAEETQYFGPGTRLLVL.

The chain joins TRBV28 to TRBJ1-2, with TRBD1 matching 8 bases. Germline V gene sequence: CDR1 MDHEN, CDR2 SYDVKM. The length of the CDR3 is 13 residues. V gave up 5 bases and J gave up 8 bases; unmatched junction bases: 7. Here the CDR3 DNA reads TGTGCCAGCAGTCGACAGGGGCTAGGGGGCTACACCTTC. Amino acid sequence: CASSRQGLGGYTF.

J is TRBJ1-5 and V is TRBV12-3 or TRBV12-4; a possible D gene is TRBD1 (6 bases). The V and J ends lost 5 bases and 5 bases respectively, with 10 bases between them. The CDR3 runs to 13 residues. CDR3 DNA sequence: TGTGCCAGCAGTGCCAACAGGGATCAGCCCCAGCATTTT. Protein sequence: CASSANRDQPQHF.

The chain links TRBV7-9 to TRBJ1-3, with 10 bases matching TRBD1. There are 14 residues in the CDR3. Germline CDR1 is SEHNR and CDR2 is FQNEAQ (reference sequence). With 5 bases clipped from V and 4 bases from J, the junction kept 2 bases outside the gene matches. The CDR3 sequence is CASSPGQGGNTIYF. CDR3 nucleotides: TGTGCCAGCAGCCCGGGACAGGGGGGAAACACCATATATTTT.

In DNA form, the CDR3 reads TGTGCCAGCAGTTCCAGTTGGGAGGGCGAGCAGTACTTC. Translating gives CASSSSWEGEQYF. This rearrangement joins TRBV6-6 to TRBJ2-7, with 7 nucleotides matching TRBD2. There are 13 residues in the CDR3. The trim removed 4 bases at V and 6 bases at J, leaving 6 bases unmatched. In germline, CDR1 is MNHNY, CDR2 SVGAGI (reference sequence).

This clone was detected once. The V call is TRBV4-3, the J call TRBJ1-1; D remains unclear. This CDR3 is built from 14 residues. Trimming cost V 4 bases and J 6 bases, with 15 bases left between them. The germline CDR1 and CDR2 sequences are LGHNA and YSLEER. Here the CDR3 DNA reads TGCGCCAGCAGCCTCTCTCACCGGGGTTCTGAAGCTTTCTTT. Translating gives CASSLSHRGSEAFF.

V and J are TRBV5-4 and TRBJ2-5, with TRBD2 as a possible D gene (7 bases). There are 16 residues in the CDR3. The germline V gene encodes CDR1 SGHNT and CDR2 YYREEE (reference sequence). The V gene lost 0 bases and the J gene lost 3 bases, with 15 bases spanning the gap. The CDR3 loop is CASSLGRGGEKETQYF. In DNA form, the CDR3 reads TGTGCCAGCAGCTTGGGAAGAGGGGGGGAGAAAGAGACCCAGTACTTC.

V gene TRBV19 combines with J gene TRBJ1-1, with TRBD1 as a possible D gene (6 bases). The CDR3 consists of 15 residues. Germline-derived CDR1 and CDR2 are LNHDA and SQIVND (reference sequence). The V end was cut by 2 bases, the J end by 3 bases, with 13 bases between. The CDR3 region has the DNA TGTGCCAGTAGTATACAGGGCTCAGGGGACACTGAAGCTTTCTTT. It translates to CASSIQGSGDTEAFF.

This chain links TRBV2 with TRBJ1-1, with D tentatively TRBD1 (5 bases). The CDR3 extends over 15 amino acids. V lost 6 bases to trimming and J lost 2 bases, with 16 bases between them. CDR1 is SNHLY, CDR2 FYNNEI, per germline. The DNA of the CDR3 is TGTGCCAGCAGGAAAGGGCTTACAGGTAACACTGAAGCTTTCTTT. Encoded protein: CASRKGLTGNTEAFF.

The rearrangement links TRBV6-1 to TRBJ2-7, with TRBD2 identical over 15 bases. The trim removed 1 base at V and 4 bases at J, leaving 2 bases unmatched. The germline V gene encodes CDR1 MNHNS and CDR2 SASEGT. The CDR3 length is 16 residues. The CDR3 DNA reads as TGTGCCAGCAGTGAAGAGGGACTAGCGGGGGGTTACGAGCAGTACTTC. As protein: CASSEEGLAGGYEQYF.

This rearrangement joins TRBV28 to TRBJ1-5, with D perhaps matching TRBD1 (5 bases). The CDR3 extends over 14 amino acids. The ends were cut back, 5 bases at V and 3 bases at J, with 11 bases in the middle. Germline CDR1 is MDHEN and CDR2 is SYDVKM. This chain's CDR3 is CASSPRDYNQPQHF. The CDR3 DNA reads TGTGCCAGCAGTCCCCGGGACTACAATCAGCCCCAGCATTTT. Full variable domain (outside the CDR3, taken from reference TRBV28 and TRBJ1-5): DVKVTQSSRYLVKRTGEKVFLECVQDMDHENMFWYRQDPGLGLRLIYFSYDVKMKEKGDIPEGYSVSREKKERFSLILESASTNQTSMYLCASSPRDYNQPQHFGDGTRLSIL.

This clone was counted only a few times. DNA for the CDR3: TGTGCTAGTGGTGGGGGACTAGCGGGGATCAATGAGCAGTTCTTC. Its translation is CASGGGLAGINEQFF. V usage is TRBV12-5 and J usage is TRBJ2-1; 13 nucleotides agree with TRBD2. V lost 5 bases to trimming and J lost 6 bases; unmatched junction nucleotides: 4. Germline lookup yields CDR1 LGHNT and CDR2 FRNRAP. The CDR3 is made up of 15 amino acids.

The chain combines TRBV11-2 with TRBJ2-2; 7 bases align to TRBD2. CDR3 length equals 15 residues. The germline gives CDR1 SGHAT, CDR2 FQNNGV. V trimming: 5 bases; J trimming: 4 bases; junction bases outside the gene matches: 7. The CDR3 coding sequence is TGTGCCAGCAGCCCGAGGGGACTATTCACCGGGGAGCTGTTTTTT. Its translation: CASSPRGLFTGELFF.

This chain uses TRBV28 with TRBJ1-4; 9 bases fit TRBD1. Germline CDR1 MDHEN, CDR2 SYDVKM. Unmatched junction bases numbered 8, after V lost 5 bases and J lost 7 bases. The CDR3 consists of 15 residues. CDR3 DNA: TGTGCCAGCAGTGTGACCGGGACAGGGTTTGAAAAACTGTTTTTT. Translated: CASSVTGTGFEKLFF.